These T cell receptor beta chains were read from a single sample in a study of blood T cell repertoires in COVID-19. Profiled with immunoSEQ multiplex PCR; TCRdb holds only in-frame clones, not every one. Here the sample spans roughly 440,000 clones, more than 70% being singletons. The sample taken for sequencing was peripheral blood. These TCRs come from a woman aged 50 to 60 with COVID-19, enrolled during active disease. The CDR3 runs from the conserved cysteine through the conserved F or W. Each record gives: D gene, J gene, V gene, clone size, CDR3 DNA, CDR3 protein. The D gene is left open where the match is weak. Only part of the rows carry a size: once, few, many, or a class if the clone is expanded.

D: -; J: TRBJ1-6; V: TRBV7-2; size: -; DNA: TGTGCCAGCAGCTTAGTTGGGGGAGGGAATTCACCCCTCCACTTT; CDR3: CASSLVGGGNSPLHF
D: TRBD1; J: TRBJ1-5; V: TRBV2; size: -; DNA: TGTGCCAGCAGTCCCGGGACAGCCCCCAATCAGCCCCAGCATTTT; CDR3: CASSPGTAPNQPQHF
D: TRBD1; J: TRBJ2-3; V: TRBV7-6; size: -; DNA: TGTGCCAGCAGCACCACAGGGGGGAGGCCAGATACGCAGTATTTT; CDR3: CASSTTGGRPDTQYF
D: TRBD2; J: TRBJ2-3; V: TRBV4-2; size: -; DNA: TGTGCCAGCAGCCATGCAACTAGCGGACGTACCCCGCAGTATTTT; CDR3: CASSHATSGRTPQYF
D: -; J: TRBJ1-2; V: TRBV12-3/TRBV12-4; size: -; DNA: TGTGCCAGCAGTTTAGAGGGAGGGTATGGCTACACCTTC; CDR3: CASSLEGGYGYTF
D: TRBD1; J: TRBJ1-2; V: TRBV28; size: once; DNA: TGTGCCAGCAGCCGCTTAGGTCACAGGGGGGATGGCTACACCTTC; CDR3: CASSRLGHRGDGYTF
D: -; J: TRBJ2-1; V: TRBV7-6; size: -; DNA: TGTGCCAGCAGCTTAGGGCCCCGGGAGCTGGACAATGAGCAGTTCTTC; CDR3: CASSLGPRELDNEQFF
D: -; J: TRBJ2-1; V: TRBV7-8; size: once; DNA: TGTGCCAGCAGCTTGGGGGGTGAGCAGTTCTTC; CDR3: CASSLGGEQFF
D: TRBD2; J: TRBJ2-3; V: TRBV6-1; size: -; DNA: TGTGCCAGCAGTGAACCTCCTAGCGGGGGGTACACAGATACGCAGTATTTT; CDR3: CASSEPPSGGYTDTQYF
D: TRBD1; J: TRBJ2-7; V: TRBV9; size: -; DNA: TGTGCCAGCAGCGCGAGACAGGGGAACCCCTACGAGCAGTACTTC; CDR3: CASSARQGNPYEQYF
D: -; J: TRBJ1-2; V: TRBV19; size: once; DNA: TGTGCCAGTAGGGAGAGTCCCAGCTTGCTCTATGGCTACACCTTC; CDR3: CASRESPSLLYGYTF
D: -; J: TRBJ1-3; V: TRBV12-5; size: -; DNA: TGTGCTAGTGGTCCCGACTCCAGCTCTGGAAACACCATATATTTT; CDR3: CASGPDSSSGNTIYF
D: TRBD2; J: TRBJ2-3; V: TRBV5-4; size: -; DNA: TGTGCCAGCAGCTTGGCGCGGGGCGGGGGGACAGATACGCAGTATTTT; CDR3: CASSLARGGGTDTQYF
D: TRBD1; J: TRBJ2-3; V: TRBV5-6; size: -; DNA: TGTGCCAGCTCCGGGACAGGGAGGCCGGATACGCAGTATTTT; CDR3: CASSGTGRPDTQYF
D: -; J: TRBJ2-1; V: TRBV5-6; size: -; DNA: TGTGCCAGCAGCCAAGGGGACAATGAGCAGTTCTTC; CDR3: CASSQGDNEQFF
D: -; J: TRBJ2-3; V: TRBV20-1; size: -; DNA: TGCAGTGCAAGTGGTCTCGGGACTCCCTTAGCGGATACGCAGTATTTT; CDR3: CSASGLGTPLADTQYF
D: TRBD1; J: TRBJ2-1; V: TRBV24-1; size: -; DNA: TGTGCCACCAGTTCTGCAGGGGGATCTAATGAGCAGTTCTTC; CDR3: CATSSAGGSNEQFF
D: -; J: TRBJ1-1; V: TRBV7-2; size: -; DNA: TGTGCCAGCAGCTTAGCGGGGGCAGGGAACACTGAAGCTTTCTTT; CDR3: CASSLAGAGNTEAFF